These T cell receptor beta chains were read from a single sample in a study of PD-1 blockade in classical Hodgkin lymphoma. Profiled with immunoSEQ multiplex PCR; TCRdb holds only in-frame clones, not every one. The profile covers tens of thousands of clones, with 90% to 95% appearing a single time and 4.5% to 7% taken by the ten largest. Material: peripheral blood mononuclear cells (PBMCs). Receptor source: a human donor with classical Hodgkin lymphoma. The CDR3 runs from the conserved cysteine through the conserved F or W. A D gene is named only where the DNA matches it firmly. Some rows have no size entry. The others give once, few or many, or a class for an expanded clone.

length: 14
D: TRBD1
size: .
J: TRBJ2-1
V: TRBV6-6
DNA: TGTGCCAGCGGGGGGACAGGGCCGTACAATGAGCAGTTCTTC
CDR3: CASGGTGPYNEQFF

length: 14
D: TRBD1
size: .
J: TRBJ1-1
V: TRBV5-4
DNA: TGTGCCAGCAGCTTTGGGACAGGGAACACTGAAGCTTTCTTT
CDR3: CASSFGTGNTEAFF

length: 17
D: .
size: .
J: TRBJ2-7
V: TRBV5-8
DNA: TGTGCCAGCAGCTTGCCCCACCGGGACGCACTGGCCTACGAGCAGTACTTC
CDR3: CASSLPHRDALAYEQYF

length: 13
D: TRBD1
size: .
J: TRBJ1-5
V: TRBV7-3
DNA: TGTGCCAGCAGCCAGGGGGCTGATCAGCCCCAGCATTTT
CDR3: CASSQGADQPQHF

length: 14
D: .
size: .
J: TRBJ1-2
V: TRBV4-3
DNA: TGCGCCAGCAGCCAAAGGGGGATCGACTATGGCTACACCTTC
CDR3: CASSQRGIDYGYTF

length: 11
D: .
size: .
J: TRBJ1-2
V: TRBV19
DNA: TGTGCCAGCACGGGGGGCTATGGCTACACCTTC
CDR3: CASTGGYGYTF

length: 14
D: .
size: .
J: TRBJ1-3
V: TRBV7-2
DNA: TGTGCCAGCAGTCGGACTGGTATTGGAAACACCATATATTTT
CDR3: CASSRTGIGNTIYF

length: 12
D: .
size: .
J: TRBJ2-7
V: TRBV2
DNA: TGTGCCAGCATCAGGGTCACCTACGAGCAGTACTTC
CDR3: CASIRVTYEQYF

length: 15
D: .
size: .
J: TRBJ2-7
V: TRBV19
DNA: TGTGCCAGTAGTATACTCCCAGGCGACACCTACGAGCAGTACTTC
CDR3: CASSILPGDTYEQYF

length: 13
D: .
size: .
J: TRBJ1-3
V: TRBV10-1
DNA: TGCGCCAGCCAAAGGGACTCTGGAAACACCATATATTTT
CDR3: CASQRDSGNTIYF

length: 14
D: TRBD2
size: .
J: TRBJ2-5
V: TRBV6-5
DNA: TGTGCCAGCAGAGAGCGGGGGGCCGGGGAGACCCAGTACTTC
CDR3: CASRERGAGETQYF

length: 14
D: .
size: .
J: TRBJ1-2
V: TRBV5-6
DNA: TGTGCCAGCAGTTTAGGTGGTCGGGGCTATGGCTACACCTTC
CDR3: CASSLGGRGYGYTF

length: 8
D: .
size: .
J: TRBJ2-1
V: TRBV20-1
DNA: TGCAGTGCTGGCCGTCAGTTCTTC
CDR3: CSAGRQFF

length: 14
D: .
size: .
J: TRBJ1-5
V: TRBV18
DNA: TGTGCCAGCTCACTCGGGACACTTAATCAGCCCCAGCATTTT
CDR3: CASSLGTLNQPQHF

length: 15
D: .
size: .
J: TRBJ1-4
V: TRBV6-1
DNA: TGTGCCAGCAGTGAAGCGGGAGCGGGAAATGAAAAACTGTTTTTT
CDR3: CASSEAGAGNEKLFF

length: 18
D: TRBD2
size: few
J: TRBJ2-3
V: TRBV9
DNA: TGTGCCAGCAGCGTAGCGGGGGGGCCAGGTGTCGGGTCAGATACGCAGTATTTT
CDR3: CASSVAGGPGVGSDTQYF

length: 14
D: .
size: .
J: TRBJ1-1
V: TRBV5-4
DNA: TGTGCCAGCAGCTTTAAGGGACAAAACACTGAAGCTTTCTTT
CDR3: CASSFKGQNTEAFF

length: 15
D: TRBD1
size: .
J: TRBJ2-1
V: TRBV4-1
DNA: TGCGCCAGCAGCCAACCCGGGACAGGGGGCAGTGAGCAGTTCTTC
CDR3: CASSQPGTGGSEQFF

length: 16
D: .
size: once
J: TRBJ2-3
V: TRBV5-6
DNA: TGTGCCAGCAGGTCGTGGGGGGCGTACGTAACAGATACGCAGTATTTT
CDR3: CASRSWGAYVTDTQYF

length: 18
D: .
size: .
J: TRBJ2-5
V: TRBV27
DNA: .
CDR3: CASSSSRGGTSTRETQYF

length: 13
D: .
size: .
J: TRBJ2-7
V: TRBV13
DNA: TGTGCCAGCAGCCGGGGCGGCTCCTACGAGCAGTACTTC
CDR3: CASSRGGSYEQYF

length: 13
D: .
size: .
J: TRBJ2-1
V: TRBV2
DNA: TGTGCCAGCAGTGACAGGGGGGACAATGAGCAGTTCTTC
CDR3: CASSDRGDNEQFF

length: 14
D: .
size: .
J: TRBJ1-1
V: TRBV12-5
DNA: TGTGCTAGTGGTCCACCTCGGACAAGGACTGAAGGTTTCTTT
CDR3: CASGPPRTRTEGFF

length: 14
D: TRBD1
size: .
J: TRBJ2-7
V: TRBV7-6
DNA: TGTGCCAGCAGCTTAGGGACAGGGAAGTACGAGCAGTACTTC
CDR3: CASSLGTGKYEQYF

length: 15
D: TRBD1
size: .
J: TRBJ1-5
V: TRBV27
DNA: TGTGCCAGCAGTCCCGGGACAGTTTACAATCAGCCCCAGCATTTT
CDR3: CASSPGTVYNQPQHF

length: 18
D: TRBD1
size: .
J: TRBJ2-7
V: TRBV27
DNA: TGTGCCAGCAGGGAAGTCCGGGGACAGAAGGCAAATACCTACGAGCAGTACTTC
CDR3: CASREVRGQKANTYEQYF

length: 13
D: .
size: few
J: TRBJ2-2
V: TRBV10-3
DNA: TGTGCCATCAGCGAAAGTCTTACCGGGGAGCTGTTTTTT
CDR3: CAISESLTGELFF

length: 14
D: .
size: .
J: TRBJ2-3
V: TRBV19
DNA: TGTGCCAGTAGTAGTGGAGGATACACAGATACGCAGTATTTT
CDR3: CASSSGGYTDTQYF

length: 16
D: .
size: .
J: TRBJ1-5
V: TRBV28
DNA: TGTGCCAGCAGTTTTTCTTTGGGGGGCCGAGGACAGCCCCAGCATTTT
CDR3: CASSFSLGGRGQPQHF

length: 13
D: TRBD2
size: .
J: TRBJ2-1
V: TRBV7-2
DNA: TGTGCCAGCAGCTTAGCAGCGGGGCATGAGCAGTTCTTC
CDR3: CASSLAAGHEQFF

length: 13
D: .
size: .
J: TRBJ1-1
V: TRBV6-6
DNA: TGTGCCAGCACCTCTACAGTGAACACTGAAGCTTTCTTT
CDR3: CASTSTVNTEAFF

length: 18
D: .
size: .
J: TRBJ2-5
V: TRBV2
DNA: TGTGCCAGCAGGGCTTGGCAGCGTGGGGGAATTAGACAAGAGACCCAGTACTTC
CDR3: CASRAWQRGGIRQETQYF

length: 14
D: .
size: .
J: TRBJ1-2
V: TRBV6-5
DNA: TGTGCCAGCCTGGGGATTTCAGGGAACTATGGCTACACCTTC
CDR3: CASLGISGNYGYTF

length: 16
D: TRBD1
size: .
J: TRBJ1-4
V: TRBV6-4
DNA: TGTGCCAGCAGTGCAACAGGGGGTGACCTTAATGAAAAACTGTTTTTT
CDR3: CASSATGGDLNEKLFF

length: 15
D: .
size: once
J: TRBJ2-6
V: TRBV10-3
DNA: TGTGCCATCAGTGACAGGGCTCCCGGGGCCAACGTCCTGACTTTC
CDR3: CAISDRAPGANVLTF

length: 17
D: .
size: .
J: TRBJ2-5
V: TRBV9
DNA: TGTGCCAGCAGCGTAGCCCCGAGGGGTACACCCGAAGTGACCCAGTACTTC
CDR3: CASSVAPRGTPEVTQYF

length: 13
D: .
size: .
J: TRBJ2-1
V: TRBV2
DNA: TGTGCCAGCAACCGGGACCCCGGTAATGAGCAGTTCTTC
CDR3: CASNRDPGNEQFF

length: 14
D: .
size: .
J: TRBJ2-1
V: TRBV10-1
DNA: TGCGCCAGCAGAAGGACAGCTTGGGGTAATGAGCAGTTCTTC
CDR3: CASRRTAWGNEQFF

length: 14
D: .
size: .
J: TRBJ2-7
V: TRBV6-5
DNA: TGTGCCAGCACCCATGCGGGTGACTCCTACGAGCAGTACTTC
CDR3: CASTHAGDSYEQYF

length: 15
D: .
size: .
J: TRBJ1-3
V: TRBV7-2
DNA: TGTGCCAGCAGCCCCTTCTACACGGGCGGAAACACCATATATTTT
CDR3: CASSPFYTGGNTIYF

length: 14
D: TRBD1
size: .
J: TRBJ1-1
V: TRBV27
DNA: TGTGCCAGCAGTTCACAGGGGGCGGTCACTGAAGCTTTCTTT
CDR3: CASSSQGAVTEAFF

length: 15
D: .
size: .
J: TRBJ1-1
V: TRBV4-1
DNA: TGCGCCAGCAGCCTCACGACAGGCAGTGGGACTGAAGCTTTCTTT
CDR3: CASSLTTGSGTEAFF

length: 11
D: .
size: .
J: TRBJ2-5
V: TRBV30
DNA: TGTGCCTGGAGTGGGCAAGAGACCCAGTACTTC
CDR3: CAWSGQETQYF

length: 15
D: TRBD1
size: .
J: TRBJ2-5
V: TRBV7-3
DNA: TGTGCCAGCAGCCCAGGGGGCGCGGGTGGGGAGACCCAGTACTTC
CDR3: CASSPGGAGGETQYF

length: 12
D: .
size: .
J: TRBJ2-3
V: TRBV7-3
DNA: TGTGCCAGCAGCTTTCCCAGGGATACGCAGTATTTT
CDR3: CASSFPRDTQYF

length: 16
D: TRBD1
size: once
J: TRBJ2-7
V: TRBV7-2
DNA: TGTGCCAGCAGCTTAGCGGTCGGGACAGGGAACGACGAGCAGTACTTC
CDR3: CASSLAVGTGNDEQYF

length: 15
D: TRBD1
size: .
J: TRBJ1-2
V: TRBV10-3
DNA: TGTGCCATCAGTTACCGGGACAGCAGCTTCTATGGCTACACCTTC
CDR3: CAISYRDSSFYGYTF

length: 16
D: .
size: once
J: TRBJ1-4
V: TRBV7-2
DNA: TGTGCCAGCAGCTTAAGGTTGGGAGCAACTAATGAAAAACTGTTTTTT
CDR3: CASSLRLGATNEKLFF

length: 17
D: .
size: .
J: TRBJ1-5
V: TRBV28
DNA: TGTGCCAGCAGTCCGCAGGGGACAAGGAGACTTAATCAGCCCCAGCATTTT
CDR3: CASSPQGTRRLNQPQHF

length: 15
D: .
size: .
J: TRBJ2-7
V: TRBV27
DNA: TGTGCCAGCAGTTTATCGAAGGGGGGGCTTTACGAGCAGTACTTC
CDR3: CASSLSKGGLYEQYF

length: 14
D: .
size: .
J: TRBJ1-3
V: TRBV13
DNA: TGTGCCAGCAGCTTGATAGGGTCTGGAAACACCATATATTTT
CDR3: CASSLIGSGNTIYF

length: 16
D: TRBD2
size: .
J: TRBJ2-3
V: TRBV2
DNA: TGTGCCAGCAGTGAAATAGGGAGGGGCAGCACAGATACGCAGTATTTT
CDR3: CASSEIGRGSTDTQYF

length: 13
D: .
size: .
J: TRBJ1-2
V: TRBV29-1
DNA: TGCAGCGTTGTGGCAGGGCTTCCCTATGGCTACACCTTC
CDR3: CSVVAGLPYGYTF

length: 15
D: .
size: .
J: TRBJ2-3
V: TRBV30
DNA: TGTGCCTGGGGTGGGGTAATGGCTAACACAGATACGCAGTATTTT
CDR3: CAWGGVMANTDTQYF

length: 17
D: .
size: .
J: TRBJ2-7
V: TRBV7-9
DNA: TGTGCCAGCAGCTTACATCCTCCAGGGAGAATTTTGTACGAGCAGTACTTC
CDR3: CASSLHPPGRILYEQYF

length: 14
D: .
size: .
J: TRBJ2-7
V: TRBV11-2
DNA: TGTGCCAGCAGCCCCGAGACAGGCTCCTACGAGCAGTACTTC
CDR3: CASSPETGSYEQYF

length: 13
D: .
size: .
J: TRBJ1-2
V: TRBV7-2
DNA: TGTGCCAGCAGCTCCAGGTTGCACTATGGCTACACCTTC
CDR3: CASSSRLHYGYTF